The 32 T cell receptor beta chains below come from one sample, sequenced in a study of PD-1 blockade in classical Hodgkin lymphoma. Stated time point: cycle 4 day 1 (C4D1), after more than five weeks of nivolumab. Every patient experienced relapse after autologous stem cell transplantation, and brentuximab vedotin exposure varied. Profiling relied on immunoSEQ multiplex PCR, and the TCRdb table lists in-frame clones only, not all of them. The sample has tens of thousands of clones, more than 90% seen once; the top ten hold 8%. The sample in question was peripheral blood mononuclear cells (PBMCs), obtained before the fourth cycle of nivolumab. Every receptor here comes from a human donor with classical Hodgkin lymphoma.

This clone was recorded once. The chain is built from TRBV7-2 and TRBJ2-5; D might be TRBD1 or TRBD2, each matching 7 bases. The CDR3 loop spans 15 amino acids. The germline gives CDR1 SGHTA, CDR2 FQGNSA. Trimming took off 5 bases at V and 5 bases at J, with 18 bases between the two ends. The CDR3 protein is CASSRLGGGRETQYF. CDR3 DNA: TGTGCCAGCAGCCGTCTGGGAGGGGGCAGGGAGACCCAGTACTTC.

The chain couples TRBV7-8 to TRBJ2-3, with 11 bases identical to TRBD2. This CDR3 region has 15 residues. J was trimmed by 3 bases and V by 3 bases; bases with no gene match: 2. CDR1 is SGHVS and CDR2 is FQNEAQ in the germline V gene. This CDR3 reads CASSFTSGGTDTQYF. As DNA, the CDR3 is TGTGCCAGCAGCTTTACTAGCGGGGGAACAGATACGCAGTATTTT.

The rearrangement uses TRBV15 and TRBJ2-6; D is ambiguous. V was shortened by 6 bases and J by 4 bases, with 10 bases between the two germline ends. There are 14 residues in the CDR3. CDR1 and CDR2 from the germline V gene are LNHNV and YYDKDF (reference sequence). CDR3 in DNA: TGTGCCACCAGTCAAATAATCGGGGCCAACGTCCTGACTTTC. Amino acid sequence: CATSQIIGANVLTF.

This chain connects TRBV28 to TRBJ2-7, with a possible D match to TRBD1 (6 bases). Germline assignment: CDR1 MDHEN and CDR2 SYDVKM. V lost 6 bases and J 1 base, leaving 13 bases between the germline ends. CDR3 length equals 14 residues. DNA of the CDR3: TGTGCCAGCAGCTCAGGGGTACGATCCTACGAGCAGTACTTC. This sequence encodes CASSSGVRSYEQYF.

The V and J genes are TRBV5-1 and TRBJ2-2, with TRBD2 matching over 10 bases. Germline V CDR1 and CDR2: SGHRS, YFSETQ. CDR3 size: 15 residues. Trimming cost V 4 bases and J 7 bases; bases outside gene matches: 7. CDR3 protein: CASSLLAGEHGELFF. As DNA, the CDR3 is TGCGCCAGCAGCCTTCTAGCGGGAGAGCACGGGGAGCTGTTTTTT.

The V call is TRBV29-1, the J call TRBJ2-7; 7 bases align to TRBD1. Germline V gene data show CDR1 as SQVTM and CDR2 as ANQGSEA. After removal of 0 bases from V and 5 bases from J, the junction contained 4 bases not matched to a gene. CDR3 length: 13 residues. The CDR3 reads CSVEEVRGHEQYF. The CDR3 region has the DNA TGCAGCGTTGAAGAAGTGAGGGGGCACGAGCAGTACTTC.

The V gene is TRBV11-1, the J gene TRBJ2-5; TRBD2 might be the D (5 bases). The germline gives CDR1 SGHAT, CDR2 FQDESV (reference sequence). The CDR3 has 13 residues. Trimming stripped 3 bases from V and 5 bases from J, with 10 bases between. The CDR3 region has the DNA TGTGCCAGCAGCTTCGAGCGGTTGGAGACCCAGTACTTC. Its translation is CASSFERLETQYF. Full variable domain (missing parts from reference TRBV11-1 and TRBJ2-5): EAEVAQSPRYKITEKSQAVAFWCDPISGHATLYWYRQILGQGPELLVQFQDESVVDDSQLPKDRFSAERLKGVDSTLKIQPAELGDSAMYLCASSFERLETQYFGPGTRLLVL.

V gene TRBV7-2 combines with J gene TRBJ1-5; TRBD1 might be the D (5 bases). Deletions cut 5 bases from V and 3 bases from J, with 11 bases between. Germline V gene sequence: CDR1 SGHTA, CDR2 FQGNSA. The CDR3 consists of 14 residues. Here the CDR3 reads CASSARGYNQPQHF. The CDR3 nucleotides read TGTGCCAGCAGCGCACGGGGGTACAATCAGCCCCAGCATTTT.

The rearrangement joins TRBV28 to TRBJ2-5, with D perhaps matching TRBD2 (5 bases). V dropped 3 bases and J dropped 5 bases, with 16 bases sitting between them. The V gene's germline CDR1 is MDHEN and CDR2 SYDVKM. The CDR3 is 15 amino acids. CDR3 amino acids: CASSFSRGSVETQYF. The CDR3 nucleotides read TGTGCCAGCAGTTTCTCCCGCGGGTCGGTGGAGACCCAGTACTTC.

This chain links TRBV28 with TRBJ1-3; D call uncertain. This CDR3 has 11 amino acids. Germline lookup yields CDR1 MDHEN and CDR2 SYDVKM. Trimming removed 6 bases from V and 4 bases from J, with 4 bases in between. CDR3 sequence: CASSLGNTIYF. The CDR3 nucleotides are TGTGCCAGCAGCCTAGGAAACACCATATATTTT.

V usage is TRBV5-5 and J usage is TRBJ1-5; tentative D call: TRBD1 (6 bases). Germline V gene lookup returns CDR1 SGHKS and CDR2 YYEKEE (reference sequence). The V end was cut by 5 bases, the J end by 3 bases, with 12 bases between. This CDR3 is 14 amino acids long. CDR3 amino acids: CASSRGGPNQPQHF. In DNA form, the CDR3 reads TGTGCCAGCAGTAGAGGGGGGCCCAATCAGCCCCAGCATTTT.

This chain connects TRBV2 to TRBJ2-5; D is unclear. The V end was cut by 6 bases, the J end by 0 bases, with 5 bases between. This CDR3 comprises 12 residues. CDR1 SNHLY and CDR2 FYNNEI come from the germline V gene. Written as DNA, the CDR3 is TGTGCCAGCAGCGACGACCAAGAGACCCAGTACTTC. It codes for CASSDDQETQYF.

The chain carries TRBV13 and TRBJ2-3; the D gene is possibly TRBD1 (5 bases). This CDR3 comprises 14 residues. With 0 bases removed from V and 3 bases from J, the gap between germline ends came to 7 bases. Per germline, CDR1 PRHDT and CDR2 FYEKMQ (reference sequence). The DNA for the CDR3 is TGTGCCAGCAGCTTAGGGCCAGGGACAGATACGCAGTATTTT. It is translated as CASSLGPGTDTQYF.

The chain joins TRBV29-1 to TRBJ1-2; 9 bases map to TRBD1. Germline V lookup: CDR1 SQVTM, CDR2 ANQGSEA. This CDR3 region has 17 residues. The trim removed 7 bases at V and 2 bases at J, leaving 17 bases unmatched. CDR3 sequence: CSGTFRDRENGNYGYTF. The CDR3 region has the DNA TGCAGCGGAACTTTCCGGGACAGGGAAAATGGGAACTATGGCTACACCTTC.

The V gene is TRBV2, the J gene TRBJ1-2; no definite D call. This CDR3 is built from 13 residues. V lost 7 bases to trimming and J lost 4 bases, with 13 bases between them. Germline CDR1 reads SNHLY; CDR2 reads FYNNEI. CDR3 in amino acids: CASTTAPSYGYTF. DNA of the CDR3: TGTGCCAGCACTACTGCCCCCAGCTATGGCTACACCTTC. Variable domain in full (rest from reference TRBV2 and TRBJ1-2): EPEVTQTPSHQVTQMGQEVILRCVPISNHLYFYWYRQILGQKVEFLVSFYNNEISEKSEIFDDQFSVERPDGSNFTLKIRSTKLEDSAMYFCASTTAPSYGYTFGSGTRLTVV.

The CDR3 here is CASRYGQGLYNEQFF. The CDR3 DNA sequence: TGTGCCAGCAGATACGGACAGGGCCTTTACAATGAGCAGTTCTTC. V is TRBV7-2 and J is TRBJ2-1; 8 positions agree with TRBD1. The V and J ends lost 6 bases and 4 bases, in that order; junction bases with no gene match: 8. Germline CDR1 and CDR2: SGHTA and FQGNSA. The CDR3 length is 15 residues. Together with reference TRBV7-2 and TRBJ2-1, the CDR3 gives the full variable domain: GAGVSQSPSNKVTEKGKDVELRCDPISGHTALYWYRQSLGQGLEFLIYFQGNSAPDKSGLPSDRFSAERTGGSVSTLTIQRTQQEDSAVYLCASRYGQGLYNEQFFGPGTRLTVL.

This chain uses TRBV5-1 with TRBJ2-7; 10 nucleotides line up with TRBD1. V dropped 0 bases and J dropped 4; count of bases not matched to a gene: 4. Germline loops: CDR1 SGHRS, CDR2 YFSETQ. The CDR3 length is 15 residues. Here the CDR3 reads CASSLVDRGSYEQYF. The CDR3 coding sequence is TGCGCCAGCAGCTTGGTGGACAGGGGGTCTTACGAGCAGTACTTC.

In its sample, this clone was seen once. The chain joins TRBV7-2 to TRBJ1-6; D remains unclear. The V and J ends lost 5 bases and 6 bases respectively, with 17 bases between them. Germline loops: CDR1 SGHTA, CDR2 FQGNSA. The CDR3 consists of 16 residues. CDR3 nucleotides: TGTGCCAGCAGCACTAGCCGTGGGAATCCTAATTCACCCCTCCACTTT. Its protein is CASSTSRGNPNSPLHF.

The V and J genes are TRBV19 and TRBJ2-7, with D possibly TRBD2 on 5 matching bases. Trimming left V 4 bases short and J 0 bases short, with 10 bases between. CDR1 LNHDA and CDR2 SQIVND come from the germline V gene (reference sequence). There are 14 residues in the CDR3. CDR3 sequence (DNA): TGTGCCAGTAGTAGGACTGCCGCCTCCTACGAGCAGTACTTC. Amino acids: CASSRTAASYEQYF.

J is TRBJ2-1 and V is TRBV6-1, with D perhaps TRBD1 (5 bases). This CDR3 has 18 residues. V was shortened by 0 bases and J by 3 bases, with 18 bases between the two germline ends. Germline CDR1 reads MNHNS; CDR2 reads SASEGT. The CDR3 nucleotides are TGTGCCAGCAGTGAAGCGCGGTTTGGGCAGGGAAGCTACAATGAGCAGTTCTTC. Protein sequence: CASSEARFGQGSYNEQFF.

The chain links TRBV10-3 to TRBJ2-2; D is tentatively TRBD1 or TRBD2 (6 bases each). Germline CDR1 reads ENHRY; CDR2 reads SYGVKD. The germline V and J ends were trimmed by 0 bases and 2 bases, with 7 bases remaining between them. This CDR3 has 15 residues. The DNA of the CDR3 is TGTGCCATCAGTGAGTCGGGGGGCAACACCGGGGAGCTGTTTTTT. The encoded protein is CAISESGGNTGELFF.

This clone was seen only once. The CDR3 DNA reads TGTGCCAGCAGTCAGGGGGGGATAAGGGAGACCCAGTACTTC. It specifies CASSQGGIRETQYF. The gene calls are TRBV28 and TRBJ2-5; D tentatively fits TRBD1 or TRBD2 (7 bases each). The CDR3 spans 14 residues. Germline values: CDR1 MDHEN, CDR2 SYDVKM. Trimming took 5 bases from V and 5 from J, leaving 15 bases between them.

The chain links TRBV5-6 to TRBJ1-4; perhaps TRBD1 as D (5 bases). This CDR3 has 17 amino acids. V dropped 3 bases and J dropped 0 bases, with 15 bases sitting between them. Per germline, CDR1 SGHDT and CDR2 YYEEEE. CDR3: CASSSARDWATNEKLFF. CDR3 nucleotide sequence: TGTGCCAGCAGCTCCGCGAGGGACTGGGCAACTAATGAAAAACTGTTTTTT.

The genes are TRBV28 and TRBJ1-5; D ambiguous. CDR1 is MDHEN and CDR2 is SYDVKM in the germline V gene. The CDR3 spans 12 residues. The ends were cut back, 7 bases at V and 9 bases at J, with 13 bases in the middle. CDR3 protein: CASTELNSPQHF. The CDR3 DNA reads TGTGCCAGCACAGAACTCAATTCGCCCCAGCATTTT.

V and J are TRBV27 and TRBJ1-4; 7 nucleotides match TRBD1. The CDR3 has 15 residues. Per the germline V gene, CDR1 is MNHEY and CDR2 is SMNVEV (reference sequence). V lost 2 bases and J lost 6; bases outside the gene matches: 6. CDR3 in DNA: TGTGCCAGCAGTTTAGGGTTAGGACAGGATGAAAAACTGTTTTTT. Translating gives CASSLGLGQDEKLFF.

Only one count was recorded for this clone. J is TRBJ2-5 and V is TRBV19; TRBD1 agrees at 8 bases. Trimming removed 7 bases from V and 1 base from J; junction bases left unmatched: 5. The V gene's germline CDR1 is LNHDA and CDR2 SQIVND (reference sequence). The CDR3 is 14 amino acids. In DNA, the CDR3 is TGTGCCAGTATGGGACAGGAAACCCAAGAGACCCAGTACTTC. It is translated as CASMGQETQETQYF. Supplemented by reference TRBV19 and TRBJ2-5, the full variable domain reads DGGITQSPKYLFRKEGQNVTLSCEQNLNHDAMYWYRQDPGQGLRLIYYSQIVNDFQKGDIAEGYSVSREKKESFPLTVTSAQKNPTAFYLCASMGQETQETQYFGPGTRLLVL.

The rearrangement uses TRBV11-1 and TRBJ2-1; 9 nucleotides match TRBD2. V was clipped by 7 bases and J by 9 bases; unmatched bases: 13. CDR3 length: 15 amino acids. Germline CDR1 reads SGHAT; CDR2 reads FQDESV (reference sequence). This CDR3 reads CASTREVAGEGEQFF. CDR3 coding DNA: TGTGCCAGCACCCGGGAAGTAGCGGGAGAAGGTGAGCAGTTCTTC.

The V call is TRBV9, the J call TRBJ2-5, with 8 bases identical to TRBD2. Germline assignment: CDR1 SGDLS and CDR2 YYNGEE. The CDR3 length is 13 residues. The J segment lost 5 bases and the V segment lost 2 bases, leaving 2 bases of the junction unmatched. The DNA of the CDR3 is TGTGCCAGCAGCGTCAGCGGGGGCGAGACCCAGTACTTC. It codes for CASSVSGGETQYF.

The chain links TRBV6-1 to TRBJ2-1, with D perhaps TRBD2 (6 bases). V was clipped by 6 bases and J by 0 bases, with 12 bases between them. This CDR3 comprises 15 residues. CDR1 is MNHNS, CDR2 SASEGT, per germline. The CDR3 sequence: CASSELAASYNEQFF. CDR3 DNA: TGTGCCAGCAGCGAACTAGCCGCCTCCTACAATGAGCAGTTCTTC.

The count of this clone is one. The chain is built from TRBV5-1 and TRBJ2-2; 12 bases match TRBD2. The CDR3 runs 18 residues. Germline lookup yields CDR1 SGHRS and CDR2 YFSETQ. With V trimmed by 3 bases and J by 6 bases, 12 bases remained unmatched. The CDR3 reads CASSSLGLAGTLAGELFF. CDR3 nucleotides: TGCGCCAGCAGCTCGCTCGGACTAGCGGGAACCCTCGCCGGGGAGCTGTTTTTT.

This chain uses TRBV18 with TRBJ1-1; D might be TRBD1 (5 bases). V was shortened by 6 bases and J by 0 bases, with 14 bases between the two germline ends. CDR1 is KGHSH and CDR2 is LQKENI in the germline V gene. The CDR3 is 15 amino acids. The CDR3 DNA sequence: TGTGCCAGCTCGCTGGGGGAAACGATGAACACTGAAGCTTTCTTT. Its protein is CASSLGETMNTEAFF.

This clone turned up a few times. This chain links TRBV7-9 with TRBJ2-3; 7 nucleotides line up with TRBD1. After removal of 5 bases from V and 2 bases from J, the junction contained 7 bases not matched to a gene. From germline, CDR1 is SEHNR and CDR2 FQNEAQ (reference sequence). The CDR3 is 15 amino acids. The CDR3 sequence: CASSSRDRVTDTQYF. CDR3 nucleotide sequence: TGTGCCAGCAGCAGCCGGGACAGAGTCACAGATACGCAGTATTTT.